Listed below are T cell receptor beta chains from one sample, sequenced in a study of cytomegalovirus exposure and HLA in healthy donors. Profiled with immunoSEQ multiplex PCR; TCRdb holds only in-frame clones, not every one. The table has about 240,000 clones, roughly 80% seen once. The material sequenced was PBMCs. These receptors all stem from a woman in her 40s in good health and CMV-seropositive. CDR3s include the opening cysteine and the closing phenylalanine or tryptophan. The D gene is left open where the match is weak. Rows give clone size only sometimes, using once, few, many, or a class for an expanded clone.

CDR3aa: CASSSGGSQPQHF
CDR3nt: TGTGCCAGCAGCTCAGGGGGTTCCCAGCCCCAGCATTTT
v_gene: TRBV7-9
d_gene: TRBD1
j_gene: TRBJ1-5
abundance: -

CDR3aa: CATSREASQGAQYF
CDR3nt: TGTGCCACCAGCAGAGAGGCCTCCCAAGGGGCCCAGTACTTC
v_gene: TRBV15
d_gene: -
j_gene: TRBJ2-5
abundance: -

CDR3aa: CASSFETGGQGGEKLFF
CDR3nt: TGTGCCAGCAGCTTTGAAACCGGGGGACAGGGAGGTGAAAAACTGTTTTTT
v_gene: TRBV7-9
d_gene: TRBD1
j_gene: TRBJ1-4
abundance: -

CDR3aa: CASSPTSGGYNEQFF
CDR3nt: TGTGCCAGCTCACCAACTAGCGGGGGGTACAATGAGCAGTTCTTC
v_gene: TRBV18
d_gene: TRBD2
j_gene: TRBJ2-1
abundance: -

CDR3aa: CASSLVGSFDGELFF
CDR3nt: TGTGCTAGCAGCTTAGTCGGGAGTTTCGACGGGGAGCTGTTTTTT
v_gene: TRBV7-7
d_gene: -
j_gene: TRBJ2-2
abundance: -

CDR3aa: CAAGGAGAGNTIYF
CDR3nt: TGTGCCGCGGGGGGGGCAGGGGCTGGAAACACCATATATTTT
v_gene: TRBV6-5
d_gene: -
j_gene: TRBJ1-3
abundance: -

CDR3aa: CASSPRTSGGLNEQFF
CDR3nt: TGTGCCAGCAGTCCCAGGACTAGCGGGGGGCTCAATGAGCAGTTCTTC
v_gene: TRBV28
d_gene: TRBD2
j_gene: TRBJ2-1
abundance: -

CDR3aa: CASSEFSYGYTF
CDR3nt: TGTGCCAGTAGCGAGTTCTCCTATGGCTACACCTTC
v_gene: TRBV19
d_gene: -
j_gene: TRBJ1-2
abundance: -

CDR3aa: CASSTPGVGQSYGYTF
CDR3nt: TGTGCCAGTAGCACCCCTGGGGTGGGACAGTCCTATGGCTACACCTTC
v_gene: TRBV19
d_gene: TRBD1
j_gene: TRBJ1-2
abundance: -

CDR3aa: CASSSSSSGSYNEQFF
CDR3nt: TGTGCCAGCAGCTCTTCTAGCTCTGGCTCCTACAATGAGCAGTTCTTC
v_gene: TRBV5-6
d_gene: -
j_gene: TRBJ2-1
abundance: -

CDR3aa: CASSAGGIDQPQHF
CDR3nt: TGTGCCAGTAGTGCTGGGGGCATTGATCAGCCCCAGCATTTT
v_gene: TRBV19
d_gene: -
j_gene: TRBJ1-5
abundance: -

CDR3aa: CASSVGANTEAFF
CDR3nt: TGTGCCAGCAGTGTGGGGGCCAACACTGAAGCTTTCTTT
v_gene: TRBV6-5
d_gene: -
j_gene: TRBJ1-1
abundance: -

CDR3aa: CAWSVFTGPYNEQFF
CDR3nt: TGTGCCTGGAGTGTATTCACCGGTCCCTACAATGAGCAGTTCTTC
v_gene: TRBV30
d_gene: -
j_gene: TRBJ2-1
abundance: -

CDR3aa: CASSYGTGGTNEKLFF
CDR3nt: TGTGCCAGCAGCTATGGGACAGGGGGGACTAATGAAAAACTGTTTTTT
v_gene: TRBV5-6
d_gene: TRBD1
j_gene: TRBJ1-4
abundance: -

CDR3aa: CASSQSPGRGTEAFF
CDR3nt: TGCGCCAGCAGCCAAAGCCCGGGGAGGGGGACTGAAGCTTTCTTT
v_gene: TRBV4-3
d_gene: -
j_gene: TRBJ1-1
abundance: -

CDR3aa: CASSLGGGRTGELFF
CDR3nt: TGTGCCAGCAGCTTGGGGGGAGGGCGGACCGGGGAGCTGTTTTTT
v_gene: TRBV5-6
d_gene: TRBD2
j_gene: TRBJ2-2
abundance: -

CDR3aa: CAIRGTGRITEAFF
CDR3nt: TGTGCCATCAGAGGGACAGGGCGGATCACTGAAGCTTTCTTT
v_gene: TRBV10-3
d_gene: TRBD1
j_gene: TRBJ1-1
abundance: -

CDR3aa: CASSRHEQFF
CDR3nt: TGTGCCAGCAGCCGACACGAGCAGTTCTTC
v_gene: TRBV11-2
d_gene: -
j_gene: TRBJ2-1
abundance: few

CDR3aa: CASSRTGNNSPLHF
CDR3nt: TGTGCCAGCAGCCGGACAGGGAATAATTCACCCCTCCACTTT
v_gene: TRBV11-1
d_gene: TRBD1
j_gene: TRBJ1-6
abundance: few

CDR3aa: CASRRAPAYEQYF
CDR3nt: TGTGCCAGCAGGAGGGCACCAGCCTACGAGCAGTACTTC
v_gene: TRBV19
d_gene: -
j_gene: TRBJ2-7
abundance: few

CDR3aa: CASSETSGNDEQFF
CDR3nt: TGTGCCAGCAGCGAGACTAGCGGGAACGATGAGCAGTTCTTC
v_gene: TRBV9
d_gene: TRBD2
j_gene: TRBJ2-1
abundance: -

CDR3aa: CAWSDLGGASYEQYF
CDR3nt: TGTGCCTGGAGCGACCTCGGGGGGGCGTCCTACGAGCAGTACTTC
v_gene: TRBV30
d_gene: TRBD2
j_gene: TRBJ2-7
abundance: -

CDR3aa: CASKPGTSGRNEQFF
CDR3nt: TGTGCCAGCAAGCCCGGGACTAGCGGGAGGAATGAGCAGTTCTTC
v_gene: TRBV9
d_gene: TRBD2
j_gene: TRBJ2-1
abundance: -

CDR3aa: CASSSRQGVNTEAFF
CDR3nt: TGTGCCAGCAGCTCCCGACAGGGAGTGAACACTGAAGCTTTCTTT
v_gene: TRBV7-9
d_gene: TRBD1
j_gene: TRBJ1-1
abundance: -

CDR3aa: CASTQTSGINNEQFF
CDR3nt: TGTGCCAGCACCCAGACTAGCGGGATCAACAATGAGCAGTTCTTC
v_gene: TRBV2
d_gene: TRBD2
j_gene: TRBJ2-1
abundance: -

CDR3aa: CASSFTGQGVHEQYF
CDR3nt: TGTGCCAGCAGTTTTACGGGACAGGGGGTCCACGAGCAGTACTTC
v_gene: TRBV28
d_gene: TRBD1
j_gene: TRBJ2-7
abundance: few

CDR3aa: CASSSSYRVYEQYF
CDR3nt: TGTGCCAGCAGCTCATCCTACAGGGTTTACGAGCAGTACTTC
v_gene: TRBV6-1
d_gene: -
j_gene: TRBJ2-7
abundance: once

CDR3aa: CAIESSITVGLNF
CDR3nt: TGTGCCATCGAATCTTCTATCACAGTGGGGCTGAACTTC
v_gene: TRBV10-3
d_gene: -
j_gene: TRBJ1-2
abundance: -

CDR3aa: CASSHRDRRGGYTF
CDR3nt: TGTGCCAGCAGTCACCGGGACAGAAGGGGCGGCTACACCTTC
v_gene: TRBV25-1
d_gene: TRBD1
j_gene: TRBJ1-2
abundance: once

CDR3aa: CASSGDRLNTEAFF
CDR3nt: TGTGCCAGCAGTGGCGACAGGTTGAACACTGAAGCTTTCTTT
v_gene: TRBV2
d_gene: -
j_gene: TRBJ1-1
abundance: -

CDR3aa: CASSWDRGSTEAFF
CDR3nt: TGTGCCAGCAGTTGGGACAGGGGATCCACTGAAGCTTTCTTT
v_gene: TRBV6-6
d_gene: TRBD1
j_gene: TRBJ1-1
abundance: few

CDR3aa: CASKASGSQGNEQFF
CDR3nt: TGTGCCAGCAAGGCTAGCGGGAGTCAGGGTAATGAGCAGTTCTTC
v_gene: TRBV6-5
d_gene: TRBD2
j_gene: TRBJ2-1
abundance: once

CDR3aa: CASSLQANSYNEQFF
CDR3nt: TGCGCCAGCAGCCTACAGGCAAACTCCTACAATGAGCAGTTCTTC
v_gene: TRBV5-1
d_gene: -
j_gene: TRBJ2-1
abundance: -

CDR3aa: CASSLQAERTDTQYF
CDR3nt: TGTGCCAGCAGTTTACAAGCGGAACGCACAGATACGCAGTATTTT
v_gene: TRBV28
d_gene: -
j_gene: TRBJ2-3
abundance: -

CDR3aa: CASSQTRTEAFF
CDR3nt: TGTGCCAGCAGTCAAACCAGAACTGAAGCTTTCTTT
v_gene: TRBV7-2
d_gene: -
j_gene: TRBJ1-1
abundance: -

CDR3aa: CASSLSYEQYF
CDR3nt: TGTGCCAGCAGCCTGTCGTACGAGCAGTACTTC
v_gene: TRBV7-2
d_gene: -
j_gene: TRBJ2-7
abundance: -

CDR3aa: CASSPGLAGFYGGELFF
CDR3nt: TGCGCCAGCAGTCCGGGACTAGCGGGATTTTATGGCGGGGAGCTGTTTTTT
v_gene: TRBV10-1
d_gene: TRBD2
j_gene: TRBJ2-2
abundance: -

CDR3aa: CASSTPPSTVQAFF
CDR3nt: TGTGCCAGTAGTACTCCCCCGTCGACAGTCCAAGCTTTCTTT
v_gene: TRBV19
d_gene: -
j_gene: TRBJ1-1
abundance: few

CDR3aa: CASSLAINYQETQYF
CDR3nt: TGCGCCAGCAGCTTGGCCATCAATTACCAAGAGACCCAGTACTTC
v_gene: TRBV5-1
d_gene: -
j_gene: TRBJ2-5
abundance: -

CDR3aa: CASSGTSGSDTQYF
CDR3nt: TGTGCCAGCAGCGGGACTAGCGGTTCAGATACGCAGTATTTT
v_gene: TRBV6-1
d_gene: TRBD2
j_gene: TRBJ2-3
abundance: few

CDR3aa: CAISGPPLNTEAFF
CDR3nt: TGTGCCATCAGCGGTCCCCCGCTGAACACTGAAGCTTTCTTT
v_gene: TRBV10-3
d_gene: -
j_gene: TRBJ1-1
abundance: -

CDR3aa: CASSLGTGVADTQYF
CDR3nt: TGTGCCAGCAGCTTGGGGACAGGGGTAGCAGATACGCAGTATTTT
v_gene: TRBV5-4
d_gene: TRBD1
j_gene: TRBJ2-3
abundance: -

CDR3aa: CASSYQENYEQYF
CDR3nt: TGTGCCAGCAGTTACCAGGAAAACTACGAGCAGTACTTC
v_gene: TRBV6-6
d_gene: -
j_gene: TRBJ2-7
abundance: -

CDR3aa: CASSFQNIQADTQYF
CDR3nt: TGCGCCAGCAGCTTTCAAAACATCCAGGCGGATACGCAGTATTTT
v_gene: TRBV5-1
d_gene: -
j_gene: TRBJ2-3
abundance: once

CDR3aa: CASSLETGATEAFF
CDR3nt: TGTGCCAGCAGCTTAGAGACAGGGGCCACTGAAGCTTTCTTT
v_gene: TRBV7-9
d_gene: TRBD1
j_gene: TRBJ1-1
abundance: -

CDR3aa: CASSLALGPQRYNEQFF
CDR3nt: TGTGCCAGCAGCTTAGCGTTGGGGCCCCAAAGATACAATGAGCAGTTCTTC
v_gene: TRBV7-2
d_gene: -
j_gene: TRBJ2-1
abundance: -

CDR3aa: CARRPGQNTEAFF
CDR3nt: TGTGCCAGACGGCCGGGACAGAACACTGAAGCTTTCTTT
v_gene: TRBV19
d_gene: -
j_gene: TRBJ1-1
abundance: -

CDR3aa: CASSRDSSGNTIYF
CDR3nt: TGTGCCAGCAGTCGGGACAGCTCTGGAAACACCATATATTTT
v_gene: TRBV7-3
d_gene: TRBD1
j_gene: TRBJ1-3
abundance: -

CDR3aa: CASKPRGGRGTEAFF
CDR3nt: TGTGCCAGTAAACCGAGGGGAGGGAGAGGCACTGAAGCTTTCTTT
v_gene: TRBV19
d_gene: -
j_gene: TRBJ1-1
abundance: -

CDR3aa: CSSSPFADSLTF
CDR3nt: TGTTCCAGCAGCCCATTCGCGGACAGCCTAACCTTC
v_gene: TRBV7-9
d_gene: -
j_gene: TRBJ1-2
abundance: few

CDR3aa: CASRPGHLDTQYF
CDR3nt: TGCGCCAGCAGACCGGGACACTTAGATACGCAGTATTTT
v_gene: TRBV4-1
d_gene: -
j_gene: TRBJ2-3
abundance: -

CDR3aa: CASSFLAGSREQYF
CDR3nt: TGTGCCAGCAGCTTCCTAGCCGGGAGCCGCGAGCAGTACTTC
v_gene: TRBV7-2
d_gene: -
j_gene: TRBJ2-7
abundance: -